This record concerns one T cell receptor beta chain sequence. What it binds is unknown. The data were taken from a study of cytomegalovirus exposure and HLA in healthy donors. Points from the study as a whole: Most TCR sequences were rare, but some public TCRs occurred in many donors. Reports credit the classifier with highly specific, highly sensitive diagnosis of cytomegalovirus status. There were about 160 TCR beta chains listed as cytomegalovirus-associated.

Germline V lookup: CDR1 MNHEY, CDR2 SMNVEV (reference sequence). This CDR3 region has 13 residues. Trimming stripped 6 bases from V and 7 bases from J, with 16 bases between. Repertoires were generated with immunoSEQ multiplex PCR, while TCRdb's copy carries only in-frame clones and drops some. The table includes some 140,000 clones, roughly 89% detected once. The donors were part of the validation cohort, which consisted of under 150 subjects and was separate from the first cohort of under 750 subjects. This rearrangement joins TRBV27 to TRBJ2-7; D might be TRBD1 (6 bases). This sequence originates from a young woman in good health and CMV-seropositive. Sequencing was performed on PBMCs. CDR3 protein: CASSSRPGAEQYF. CDR3 DNA: TGTGCCAGCAGCTCGCGCCCAGGGGCGGAGCAGTACTTC.